The rows below give T cell receptor beta chains drawn from one sample of a study of patients and donors after allogeneic stem cell transplantation. One entry per CDR3 protein, called by TCRdb with MiXCR from the RT-PCR reads. This sample carries approximately 200,000 distinct CDR3 sequences, less than 45% of them seen once, and the ten largest clones take about 33%. Input material: blood, either unsorted or a sorted T cell fraction (not recorded which). The receptors originated from a human donor who was either an allogeneic HSCT recipient or a stem cell or donor lymphocyte infusion donor (not recorded which). It is not recorded whose cells these are; they may come from a transplant donor. CDR3s include the opening cysteine and the closing phenylalanine or tryptophan.

v_call	j_call	cdr3_aa
TRBV12-3/TRBV12-4	TRBJ1-2	CASSLASLGGFTPNYGYTF
TRBV27	TRBJ2-5	CASGTHTQETQYF
TRBV2	TRBJ2-1	CASGTGVEQFF
TRBV5-1	TRBJ2-1	CASSLGQGANNEQFF
TRBV29-1	TRBJ1-2	CSASPGGKDYGYTF
TRBV7-2	TRBJ1-1	CASSYRVPTSNTEAFF
TRBV2	TRBJ2-3	CASSDPGGGGSTDTQYF
TRBV3-1	TRBJ2-1	CASSQAGGYNEQFF
TRBV5-6	TRBJ2-2	CASSFRLQTRNTGELFF
TRBV12-3/TRBV12-4	TRBJ1-5	CAVGLANQPQHF
TRBV7-9	TRBJ2-3	CASSLGDREGDTQYF
TRBV12-3/TRBV12-4	TRBJ2-7	CASNYGTEGEQYF
TRBV4-2	TRBJ2-5	CASSQEMAGQGGTQYF
TRBV12-3/TRBV12-4	TRBJ1-1	CASRTTANTEAFF
TRBV20-1	TRBJ1-5	CSARLAGRIDQPQHF
TRBV2	TRBJ1-2	CASSQHEGNYGYTF
TRBV28	TRBJ1-5	CASSSGQGQSGNQPQHF
TRBV9	TRBJ1-1	CASSVAPGTEAFF
TRBV9	TRBJ2-7	CASSVGDRGYEQYF
TRBV19	TRBJ1-1	CATSGGDAEAFF
TRBV27	TRBJ1-1	CASSFLQVGTEAFF
TRBV6-5	TRBJ2-5	CASSLRIAGTETQYF
TRBV12-3/TRBV12-4	TRBJ1-1	CASRSTGDTEAFF
TRBV27	TRBJ2-5	CASSLRGTTQETQYF
TRBV20-1	TRBJ2-1	CSARASNYNEQFF
TRBV4-3	TRBJ1-6	CASSQDLHRGESPLHF
TRBV27	TRBJ2-1	CASSITSPHETYNEQFF
TRBV5-1	TRBJ1-4	CASSFMGQGAREEKLFF
TRBV4-1	TRBJ1-2	CASRTQGLSYDGYTF
TRBV3-1	TRBJ2-2	CASSQIGLAENTGELFF
TRBV28	TRBJ2-2	CASSFVSGGNTGELFF
TRBV6-5	TRBJ1-2	CASSYLGGQFFNYGYTF
TRBV10-3	TRBJ2-7	CAIRGSQIHEQYF
TRBV6-5	TRBJ1-6	CASSYRGINSPLHF
TRBV27	TRBJ1-2	CAVQGEDGYTF
TRBV5-6	TRBJ2-1	CASSSPTGEQFF
TRBV5-1	TRBJ1-1	CASSLAGPMGAFF
TRBV20-1	TRBJ2-2	CSGVLAGVAGELFF
TRBV12-3/TRBV12-4	TRBJ2-3	CASSPLDTQYF
TRBV5-1	TRBJ1-3	CASSPSPDPSGNTIYF
TRBV5-1	TRBJ2-1	CASSYFAGGNNEQFF
TRBV20-1	TRBJ1-1	CSASGHQNTEAFF
TRBV27	TRBJ2-5	CASRSLAGVGETQYF
TRBV4-3	TRBJ2-2	CASSLFTGAGTGELFF
TRBV29-1	TRBJ2-1	CSVDKDGSELHYNEQFF
TRBV5-1	TRBJ2-6	CASSSMQGRANVLTF
TRBV18	TRBJ2-1	CASSRLQGWNEQFF
TRBV9	TRBJ1-2	CASSVEDRGGYTF
TRBV3-2	TRBJ2-3	CASRFGPDTQYF
TRBV4-2	TRBJ2-3	CASSQEGARDTQYF
TRBV12-3/TRBV12-4	TRBJ2-7	CASSLIPLRTGKDEQYF
TRBV2	TRBJ1-1	CASSEGGGPEAFF
TRBV27	TRBJ2-7	CASSQLTSYEQYF
TRBV20-1	TRBJ2-7	CSASRTSGTPNEQYF